These T cell receptor beta chains were read from a single sample in a study of T cell repertoires in cytomegalovirus infection. In TCRdb, the reads were re-called with MiXCR into one record per CDR3 protein. This table holds over 150,000 distinct CDR3 sequences, over 13% found once. The sequenced sample consisted of PBMCs. These receptors all stem from a human donor in good health (CMV status not recorded). Some clones in this sample may be carry-over from other donors' samples. The CDR3 runs from the conserved cysteine through the conserved F or W. Fields, in order: clone size, J gene, V gene, D gene, CDR3 protein, CDR3 DNA. The D gene is left open where the match is weak. Clone size is given for some rows only: seen once, a few or many times, or a class if the clone is expanded.

clone size: once
J gene: TRBJ1-4
V gene: TRBV5-8
D gene: -
CDR3 protein: CASSPGGNPKGEKLFF
CDR3 DNA: TGTGCCAGCAGCCCCGGGGGAAACCCAAAGGGTGAAAAACTGTTTTTT

clone size: many
J gene: TRBJ1-5
V gene: TRBV7-8
D gene: TRBD1
CDR3 protein: CASSFGQGEDQPQHF
CDR3 DNA: TGTGCCAGCAGCTTCGGACAGGGAGAAGATCAGCCCCAGCATTTT

clone size: many
J gene: TRBJ2-1
V gene: TRBV7-3
D gene: -
CDR3 protein: CASSLTWGSEQFF
CDR3 DNA: TGTGCCAGCAGCTTAACGTGGGGTAGTGAGCAGTTCTTC

clone size: few
J gene: TRBJ1-2
V gene: TRBV27
D gene: -
CDR3 protein: CASSLTWRSGYTF
CDR3 DNA: TGTGCCAGCAGTTTAACTTGGAGGAGTGGCTACACCTTC

clone size: many
J gene: TRBJ2-5
V gene: TRBV7-9
D gene: TRBD1
CDR3 protein: CASSPGQGQETQYF
CDR3 DNA: TGTGCCAGCAGCCCCGGACAGGGCCAAGAGACCCAGTACTTC

clone size: many
J gene: TRBJ2-7
V gene: TRBV28
D gene: TRBD2
CDR3 protein: CASSSLAGGALAYEQYF
CDR3 DNA: TGTGCCAGCAGTTCGTTAGCGGGAGGAGCGCTCGCCTACGAGCAGTACTTC

clone size: -
J gene: TRBJ1-1
V gene: TRBV29-1
D gene: TRBD1
CDR3 protein: CSVEGQYTEAFF
CDR3 DNA: TGCAGCGTTGAGGGACAGTACACTGAAGCTTTCTTT

clone size: many
J gene: TRBJ2-1
V gene: TRBV27
D gene: TRBD2
CDR3 protein: CASSSLSSGRAGNEQFF
CDR3 DNA: TGTGCCAGCAGTTCGCTCTCTAGCGGGAGGGCGGGGAATGAGCAGTTCTTC

clone size: many
J gene: TRBJ1-1
V gene: TRBV7-2
D gene: TRBD1
CDR3 protein: CASSPGTATEAFF
CDR3 DNA: TGTGCCAGCAGCCCGGGGACAGCTACTGAAGCTTTCTTT

clone size: many
J gene: TRBJ2-5
V gene: TRBV19
D gene: TRBD2
CDR3 protein: CASSIVPTSGQETQYF
CDR3 DNA: TGTGCCAGTAGTATAGTCCCGACTAGCGGCCAAGAGACCCAGTACTTC

clone size: few
J gene: TRBJ2-2
V gene: TRBV6-4
D gene: -
CDR3 protein: CASSEDLPGELFF
CDR3 DNA: TGTGCCAGCAGTGAGGACCTCCCAGGGGAGCTGTTTTTT

clone size: -
J gene: TRBJ2-3
V gene: TRBV3-1
D gene: -
CDR3 protein: CASSQDAVTPHTQYF
CDR3 DNA: TGTGCCAGCAGCCAAGATGCGGTAACCCCCCATACGCAGTATTTT

clone size: many
J gene: TRBJ2-7
V gene: TRBV27
D gene: -
CDR3 protein: CASSSDGYYEQYF
CDR3 DNA: TGTGCCAGCAGTTCGGACGGTTACTACGAGCAGTACTTC

clone size: -
J gene: TRBJ2-1
V gene: TRBV7-6
D gene: TRBD2
CDR3 protein: CASSLGGSRNEQLF
CDR3 DNA: TGTGCCAGCAGCTTAGGCGGGAGCAGGAATGAGCAGTTGTTC

clone size: many
J gene: TRBJ2-3
V gene: TRBV7-9
D gene: TRBD2
CDR3 protein: CASSPGLAGISDTQYF
CDR3 DNA: TGTGCCAGCAGCCCTGGACTAGCGGGGATCTCAGATACGCAGTATTTT

clone size: many
J gene: TRBJ1-1
V gene: TRBV19
D gene: -
CDR3 protein: CASRSGRTNTEAFF
CDR3 DNA: TGTGCCAGTAGGAGTGGACGGACGAACACTGAAGCTTTCTTT

clone size: -
J gene: TRBJ2-7
V gene: TRBV7-9
D gene: TRBD2
CDR3 protein: CASSPRGEKVSYEQYF
CDR3 DNA: TGTGCCAGCAGCCCCCGGGGGGAGAAAGTTTCCTACGAGCAGTACTTC

clone size: many
J gene: TRBJ1-2
V gene: TRBV19
D gene: TRBD1
CDR3 protein: CASSLTGGDYGYTF
CDR3 DNA: TGTGCCAGTAGCCTGACAGGGGGAGACTATGGCTACACCTTC

clone size: many
J gene: TRBJ2-3
V gene: TRBV5-6
D gene: -
CDR3 protein: CASSLIGGRGQPTDTQYF
CDR3 DNA: TGTGCCAGCAGCTTGATCGGTGGTAGAGGCCAACCCACAGATACGCAGTATTTT

clone size: many
J gene: TRBJ1-5
V gene: TRBV12-3/TRBV12-4
D gene: TRBD1
CDR3 protein: CASSLHLQGISNQPQHF
CDR3 DNA: TGTGCCAGCAGTCTCCATCTACAGGGGATAAGCAATCAGCCCCAGCATTTT

clone size: many
J gene: TRBJ2-7
V gene: TRBV28
D gene: TRBD1
CDR3 protein: CASSLPPDRPGTGGDEQYF
CDR3 DNA: TGTGCCAGCAGTTTACCGCCCGACAGACCCGGGACAGGGGGCGACGAGCAGTACTTC

clone size: -
J gene: TRBJ2-2
V gene: TRBV5-6
D gene: TRBD1
CDR3 protein: CASSSGQRAGELFF
CDR3 DNA: TGTGCCAGCAGCTCGGGACAGAGGGCCGGGGAGCTGTTTTTT

clone size: many
J gene: TRBJ1-4
V gene: TRBV28
D gene: TRBD1
CDR3 protein: CASSLDTGGTNEKLFF
CDR3 DNA: TGTGCCAGCAGTTTGGATACAGGGGGTACTAATGAAAAACTGTTTTTT

clone size: -
J gene: TRBJ1-1
V gene: TRBV20-1
D gene: -
CDR3 protein: CSASGSTDKNTEAFF
CDR3 DNA: TGCAGTGCTAGTGGTTCGACAGATAAAAACACTGAAGCTTTCTTT

clone size: -
J gene: TRBJ2-5
V gene: TRBV29-1
D gene: -
CDR3 protein: CSDRVGETQYF
CDR3 DNA: TGCAGCGACAGGGTTGGAGAGACCCAGTACTTC

clone size: many
J gene: TRBJ2-5
V gene: TRBV28
D gene: -
CDR3 protein: CASSLGRGSQETQYF
CDR3 DNA: TGTGCCAGCAGTTTGGGACGGGGAAGTCAAGAGACCCAGTACTTC

clone size: few
J gene: TRBJ2-6
V gene: TRBV28
D gene: TRBD1
CDR3 protein: CASSPGTWTGTAGANVLTF
CDR3 DNA: TGTGCCAGCAGCCCCGGGACCTGGACAGGGACTGCTGGGGCCAACGTCCTGACTTTC

clone size: few
J gene: TRBJ1-1
V gene: TRBV5-6
D gene: TRBD1
CDR3 protein: CASASLDRYNTEAFF
CDR3 DNA: TGTGCCAGTGCCTCCCTGGACAGGTACAACACTGAAGCTTTCTTT

clone size: few
J gene: TRBJ1-1
V gene: TRBV28
D gene: TRBD1
CDR3 protein: CASSSQGVTEAFF
CDR3 DNA: TGTGCCAGCAGTTCACAGGGGGTCACTGAAGCTTTCTTT

clone size: -
J gene: TRBJ1-1
V gene: TRBV19
D gene: -
CDR3 protein: CASINFARGGTEAFF
CDR3 DNA: TGTGCCAGTATCAATTTTGCCAGGGGTGGCACTGAAGCTTTCTTT

clone size: -
J gene: TRBJ2-3
V gene: TRBV19
D gene: -
CDR3 protein: CASSIGFGPRQQYF
CDR3 DNA: TGTGCCAGTAGTATAGGGTTCGGGCCGAGGCAGCAGTATTTT

clone size: many
J gene: TRBJ2-7
V gene: TRBV7-8
D gene: TRBD2
CDR3 protein: CASSFRTSGGYEQYF
CDR3 DNA: TGTGCCAGCAGCTTTCGGACTAGCGGGGGGTACGAGCAGTACTTC

clone size: -
J gene: TRBJ2-1
V gene: TRBV12-3/TRBV12-4
D gene: TRBD2
CDR3 protein: CASIGAGLAGGGYEQFF
CDR3 DNA: TGTGCCAGCATTGGGGCAGGTTTGGCGGGAGGAGGCTATGAGCAGTTCTTC

clone size: many
J gene: TRBJ2-7
V gene: TRBV7-2
D gene: -
CDR3 protein: CASSLDAGAMEQYF
CDR3 DNA: TGTGCCAGCAGCTTAGACGCGGGGGCCATGGAGCAGTACTTC

clone size: many
J gene: TRBJ1-1
V gene: TRBV7-2
D gene: -
CDR3 protein: CASSPLDQGTEAFF
CDR3 DNA: TGTGCCAGCAGCCCCCTAGACCAGGGCACTGAAGCTTTCTTT

clone size: many
J gene: TRBJ2-1
V gene: TRBV12-3/TRBV12-4
D gene: -
CDR3 protein: CASTSPRGKEQFF
CDR3 DNA: TGTGCCAGCACCTCCCCGAGGGGTAAAGAACAGTTCTTC

clone size: many
J gene: TRBJ1-1
V gene: TRBV7-6
D gene: -
CDR3 protein: CASSLVASDTEAFF
CDR3 DNA: TGTGCCAGCAGCTTAGTGGCGTCAGACACTGAAGCTTTCTTT

clone size: few
J gene: TRBJ1-2
V gene: TRBV6-1
D gene: -
CDR3 protein: CASNPGLRTGDYGYTF
CDR3 DNA: TGTGCCAGCAACCCGGGACTCCGAACCGGCGACTATGGCTACACCTTC

clone size: many
J gene: TRBJ2-7
V gene: TRBV7-2
D gene: -
CDR3 protein: CASSLERGRGYEQYF
CDR3 DNA: TGTGCCAGCAGCTTAGAAAGAGGTCGGGGCTACGAGCAGTACTTC

clone size: many
J gene: TRBJ1-4
V gene: TRBV19
D gene: -
CDR3 protein: CASSTLGLLSEKLFF
CDR3 DNA: TGTGCCAGTAGTACACTGGGGCTGCTCTCGGAAAAACTGTTTTTT

clone size: few
J gene: TRBJ1-5
V gene: TRBV19
D gene: -
CDR3 protein: CASSMSRQPQHF
CDR3 DNA: TGTGCCAGTAGTATGTCTCGTCAGCCCCAGCATTTT

clone size: -
J gene: TRBJ2-1
V gene: TRBV7-9
D gene: -
CDR3 protein: CASRGVLYGEQFF
CDR3 DNA: TGTGCCAGCAGGGGGGTACTATACGGTGAGCAGTTCTTC

clone size: many
J gene: TRBJ1-1
V gene: TRBV7-2
D gene: TRBD1
CDR3 protein: CASSQTDRGTEAFF
CDR3 DNA: TGTGCCAGCAGTCAGACGGACAGGGGCACTGAAGCTTTCTTT

clone size: many
J gene: TRBJ1-4
V gene: TRBV28
D gene: TRBD1
CDR3 protein: CASSSPGQGWANEKLFF
CDR3 DNA: TGTGCCAGCAGTTCTCCGGGACAGGGTTGGGCTAATGAAAAACTGTTTTTT

clone size: few
J gene: TRBJ1-5
V gene: TRBV2
D gene: TRBD1
CDR3 protein: CASSLAQGAQPQHF
CDR3 DNA: TGTGCCAGCAGTCTGGCTCAGGGGGCTCAGCCCCAGCATTTT

clone size: many
J gene: TRBJ1-1
V gene: TRBV12-3/TRBV12-4
D gene: -
CDR3 protein: CASKGTLSPGEAFF
CDR3 DNA: TGTGCCAGCAAGGGGACGCTCTCGCCCGGTGAAGCTTTCTTT

clone size: -
J gene: TRBJ1-1
V gene: TRBV6-5
D gene: -
CDR3 protein: CAVRQMNTEAFF
CDR3 DNA: TGTGCCGTACGACAGATGAACACTGAAGCTTTCTTT

clone size: -
J gene: TRBJ2-6
V gene: TRBV28
D gene: TRBD1
CDR3 protein: CASRVTGVGANVLTF
CDR3 DNA: TGTGCCAGCAGGGTAACAGGGGTGGGGGCCAACGTCCTGACTTTC

clone size: few
J gene: TRBJ2-2
V gene: TRBV5-8
D gene: -
CDR3 protein: CASSPGRIMGINGELFF
CDR3 DNA: TGTGCCAGCAGCCCGGGACGTATAATGGGTATCAACGGGGAGCTGTTTTTT

clone size: many
J gene: TRBJ1-1
V gene: TRBV7-9
D gene: -
CDR3 protein: CASSSHPNGVDTEAFF
CDR3 DNA: TGTGCCAGCAGCTCACACCCGAACGGCGTGGACACTGAAGCTTTCTTT

clone size: few
J gene: TRBJ1-3
V gene: TRBV25-1
D gene: -
CDR3 protein: CASSEYAEAEGNTIYF
CDR3 DNA: TGTGCCAGCAGTGAATATGCGGAAGCTGAGGGAAACACCATATATTTT

clone size: many
J gene: TRBJ2-5
V gene: TRBV19
D gene: TRBD2
CDR3 protein: CASAGLVKETQYF
CDR3 DNA: TGTGCCAGCGCGGGACTAGTTAAAGAGACCCAGTACTTC

clone size: few
J gene: TRBJ1-2
V gene: TRBV20-1
D gene: -
CDR3 protein: CSARYSAGGYTF
CDR3 DNA: TGCAGTGCTCGTTACAGCGCCGGGGGCTACACCTTC

clone size: many
J gene: TRBJ2-7
V gene: TRBV28
D gene: -
CDR3 protein: CASSLPPKGQYF
CDR3 DNA: TGTGCCAGCAGTTTACCCCCAAAGGGGCAGTACTTC